One sample yielded the 28 T cell receptor beta chains listed below, sequenced in a study of blood T cell repertoires in COVID-19. Produced via immunoSEQ multiplex PCR; TCRdb's table is partial and in-frame only. This repertoire shows more than 150,000 clones, 75% to 85% found once; its top ten account for 9.5% to 15%. Sequenced sample: peripheral blood. The source of these receptors is an elderly woman with COVID-19, enrolled during active disease.

This chain uses TRBV5-4 with TRBJ1-2; 10 bases line up with TRBD1. Germline CDR1 SGHNT, CDR2 YYREEE (reference sequence). V lost 4 bases to trimming and J lost 13 bases; unmatched junction nucleotides: 13. The CDR3 loop spans 14 amino acids. For the CDR3, the DNA is TGTGCCAGCAGCACGGGACAGGGGCCTAGAACGGGCACCTTC. Protein: CASSTGQGPRTGTF.

This chain links TRBV3-1 (or the pseudogene TRBV3-2) with TRBJ1-1; weak D call: TRBD1 (5 bases). Germline V lookup: CDR1 LGHDT, CDR2 YNNKEL (reference sequence). This CDR3 contains 13 residues. Trimming took 5 bases from V and 3 from J, leaving 10 bases between them. The CDR3 DNA sequence: TGTGCCAGCAGCATGACAGAGCACACTGAAGCTTTCTTT. Protein product: CASSMTEHTEAFF.

The gene calls are TRBV4-1 and TRBJ1-5; D gene uncertain. V shed 4 bases and J shed 0 bases, with 10 bases lying between them. Germline-derived CDR1 and CDR2 are MGHRA and YSYEKL. This CDR3 region has 15 residues. The CDR3 DNA reads TGCGCCAGCAGCCCGTGGCTGATTAGCAATCAGCCCCAGCATTTT. Protein product: CASSPWLISNQPQHF.

This clone has a single count. This sequence joins TRBV2 and TRBJ2-3, with a possible D match to TRBD1 (5 bases). The CDR3 runs 13 residues. Deletions cut 7 bases from V and 6 bases from J, with 14 bases between. Germline V gene data show CDR1 as SNHLY and CDR2 as FYNNEI. The CDR3 sequence: CASNTAGLDTQYF. In nucleotides, the CDR3 is TGTGCCAGCAATACAGCAGGGTTGGATACGCAGTATTTT.

This chain joins TRBV6-6 and TRBJ1-2; tentative D call: TRBD1 (5 bases). Germline V gene lookup returns CDR1 MNHNY and CDR2 SVGAGI (reference sequence). CDR3 length equals 12 residues. Trimming pared 6 bases from V and 12 bases from J, leaving 17 bases between. The CDR3 sequence is CASSHNGGDHTF. CDR3 sequence (DNA): TGTGCCAGCAGCCACAATGGGGGGGACCACACCTTC.

The chain carries TRBV18 and TRBJ2-1; 13 nucleotides line up with TRBD2. The CDR3 is 15 amino acids. Germline CDR1 is KGHSH and CDR2 is LQKENI. V lost 5 bases and J lost 5; bases outside the gene matches: 3. CDR3: CASSIGLAGDNEQFF. CDR3 DNA sequence: TGTGCCAGCTCAATCGGACTAGCGGGAGACAATGAGCAGTTCTTC. The whole variable domain, remainder taken from reference TRBV18 and TRBJ2-1, is NAGVMQNPRHLVRRRGQEARLRCSPMKGHSHVYWYRQLPEEGLKFMVYLQKENIIDESGMPKERFSAEFPKEGPSILRIQQVVRGDSAAYFCASSIGLAGDNEQFFGPGTRLTVL.

This chain uses TRBV18 with TRBJ2-3; D call uncertain. V lost 0 bases and J lost 6, with 13 bases in between. The CDR3 is 15 residues long. Germline lookup yields CDR1 KGHSH and CDR2 LQKENI. CDR3 nucleotides: TGTGCCAGCTCACCACCCTCACCCCGGGTGGATACGCAGTATTTT. This translates into CASSPPSPRVDTQYF.

The J gene is TRBJ2-1, the V gene TRBV6-2 or TRBV6-3; 11 bases match TRBD2. The CDR3 is made up of 15 amino acids. With V trimmed by 1 base and J by 10 bases, 6 bases remained unmatched. Germline CDR1 is MNHEY and CDR2 is SVGEGT. CDR3 protein: CASSYFSGGAGEQFF. In nucleotides, the CDR3 is TGTGCCAGCAGTTACTTTAGCGGGGGGGCCGGGGAGCAGTTCTTC.

The chain recombines TRBV5-6 with TRBJ2-1, with D possibly being TRBD2 (6 bases). The CDR3 sequence is 14 residues long. Germline CDR1 is SGHDT and CDR2 is YYEEEE. V was pared by 5 bases and J by 8 bases, with 17 bases between. The CDR3 bases are TGTGCCAGCAGTCGGGGACTTTTCTCGGATGAGCAGTTCTTC. Its translation: CASSRGLFSDEQFF.

The rearrangement uses TRBV29-1 and TRBJ2-7, with 12 nucleotides matching TRBD2. This CDR3 is built from 14 residues. The junction had 3 bases not matched to a gene; V was cut back by 4 bases and J by 2 bases. Germline V lookup: CDR1 SQVTM, CDR2 ANQGSEA. The CDR3 nucleotides read TGCAGCGTTGGGACTAGCGGGGCCACCTACGAGCAGTACTTC. Translating gives CSVGTSGATYEQYF.

About this clone: Germline is not matched at one junction end, which may reflect a read error. This chain uses TRBV6-5 with TRBJ1-1; tentatively, D is TRBD1 (6 bases). CDR1 MNHEY and CDR2 SVGAGI come from the germline V gene. The CDR3 is 11 amino acids. The CDR3 DNA follows: TGTGCCAGCAGCAGGGACACTGACGCTTTCTTT. Its protein product is CASSRDTDAFF.

V is TRBV5-4 and J is TRBJ2-2; D uncertain. CDR1 is SGHNT and CDR2 is YYREEE in the germline V gene (reference sequence). The length of the CDR3 is 16 residues. V was pared by 1 base and J by 1 base, with 11 bases between. The CDR3 region is CASSLRDFLNTGELFF. DNA for the CDR3: TGTGCCAGCAGCTTGCGAGACTTCCTGAACACCGGGGAGCTGTTTTTT.

The gene calls are TRBV6-6 and TRBJ2-7; 7 positions agree with TRBD1. CDR1 is MNHNY and CDR2 is SVGAGI in the germline V gene (reference sequence). This CDR3 region has 13 residues. V shed 5 bases and J 6 bases; nucleotides not matched to a gene: 7. The CDR3 loop reads CASSDGDRREQYF. As DNA, the CDR3 is TGTGCCAGCAGTGACGGGGACAGACGCGAGCAGTACTTC.

This clone was observed a single time. This rearrangement joins TRBV6-5 to TRBJ2-7, with 8 bases lining up with TRBD1. Germline lookup yields CDR1 MNHEY and CDR2 SVGAGI. The CDR3 loop spans 15 amino acids. Germline trimming cut 2 bases from V and 0 bases from J; bases unmatched to any gene: 3. CDR3 coding DNA: TGTGCCAGCAGTTACGACAGGGGCTCCTCCTACGAGCAGTACTTC. Amino acids: CASSYDRGSSYEQYF.

V gene TRBV7-6 combines with J gene TRBJ2-1, with TRBD1 identical over 10 bases. The germline CDR1 and CDR2 sequences are SGHVS and FNYEAQ. This CDR3 spans 14 amino acids. V lost 4 bases to trimming and J lost 7 bases; unmatched junction nucleotides: 4. The DNA of the CDR3 is TGTGCCAGCAGCTGGGGACAGGGGCGGAATGAGCAGTTCTTC. Protein product: CASSWGQGRNEQFF.

The chain carries TRBV15 and TRBJ2-2; D unresolved. The CDR3 loop spans 13 amino acids. The germline V gene has CDR1 LNHNV and CDR2 YYDKDF (reference sequence). V shed 0 bases and J shed 6 bases, with 5 bases lying between them. CDR3 nucleotide sequence: TGTGCCACCAGCAGAGATGGCCCCGGGGAGCTGTTTTTT. Its protein product is CATSRDGPGELFF. Variable domain in full (rest from reference TRBV15 and TRBJ2-2): DAMVIQNPRYQVTQFGKPVTLSCSQTLNHNVMYWYQQKSSQAPKLLFHYYDKDFNNEADTPDNFQSRRPNTSFCFLDIRSPGLGDTAMYLCATSRDGPGELFFGEGSRLTVL.

The chain is built from TRBV18 and TRBJ2-6; no clear D gene. This CDR3 has 14 residues. Trimming left V 4 bases short and J 1 base short, with 5 bases between. Germline loops: CDR1 KGHSH, CDR2 LQKENI. In nucleotides, the CDR3 is TGTGCCAGCTCACTACAGTCTGGGGCCAACGTCCTGACTTTC. This gives the protein CASSLQSGANVLTF. The full variable domain, rest sourced from reference TRBV18 and TRBJ2-6, is NAGVMQNPRHLVRRRGQEARLRCSPMKGHSHVYWYRQLPEEGLKFMVYLQKENIIDESGMPKERFSAEFPKEGPSILRIQQVVRGDSAAYFCASSLQSGANVLTFGAGSRLTVL.

V and J are TRBV5-5 and TRBJ2-5; no firm D call. V was clipped by 0 bases and J by 5 bases, with 14 bases between them. The CDR3 is 15 amino acids. Germline V gene lookup returns CDR1 SGHKS and CDR2 YYEKEE (reference sequence). For the CDR3, the DNA is TGTGCCAGCAGCTTGGGAGCTCGGGTGATGGAGACCCAGTACTTC. Residues: CASSLGARVMETQYF.

The chain carries TRBV7-8 and TRBJ2-1, with D tentatively TRBD1 (5 bases). V dropped 1 base and J dropped 4 bases, with 8 bases sitting between them. This CDR3 is built from 14 residues. Germline assignment: CDR1 SGHVS and CDR2 FQNEAQ. CDR3 nucleotide sequence: TGTGCCAGCAGCTTAGAGGGGATGTACAATGAGCAGTTCTTC. Amino acids: CASSLEGMYNEQFF.

CDR3 coding DNA: TGTGCCAGCAGCGATCGACAGGACACCTTC. It specifies CASSDRQDTF. This chain uses TRBV9 with TRBJ1-2; perhaps TRBD1 as D (6 bases). Germline lookup yields CDR1 SGDLS and CDR2 YYNGEE. The CDR3 spans 10 residues. V was clipped by 3 bases and J by 12 bases, with 9 bases between them.

This clone has a single count. The genes are TRBV7-2 and TRBJ2-3; 8 nucleotides match TRBD2. The germline gives CDR1 SGHTA, CDR2 FQGNSA. CDR3 size: 15 residues. V shed 6 bases, J shed 3 bases, and the junction held 8 bases outside the gene matches. CDR3 nucleotide sequence: TGTGCCAGCAGATCATGGACTAGCTCAACAGATACGCAGTATTTT. It translates to CASRSWTSSTDTQYF.

The rearrangement uses TRBV28 and TRBJ1-1; D unclear. The CDR3 runs to 14 residues. The germline V and J ends were trimmed by 2 bases and 0 bases, with 7 bases remaining between them. Germline CDR1 reads MDHEN; CDR2 reads SYDVKM. The CDR3 here is CASSLRGLNTEAFF. The CDR3, as DNA: TGTGCCAGCAGTTTAAGAGGGTTGAACACTGAAGCTTTCTTT.

The V gene is TRBV27, the J gene TRBJ2-3; possible D gene TRBD2, 5 bases. This CDR3 spans 16 amino acids. Trimming took off 2 bases at V and 0 bases at J, with 12 bases between the two ends. Germline V gives CDR1 MNHEY, CDR2 SMNVEV (reference sequence). The DNA of the CDR3 is TGTGCCAGCAGTTTACGGCAGCGGCTTAGCACAGATACGCAGTATTTT. It translates to CASSLRQRLSTDTQYF.

The chain combines TRBV9 with TRBJ2-3; 9 bases are shared with TRBD2. Germline CDR1 SGDLS, CDR2 YYNGEE. CDR3 length: 16 residues. J was trimmed by 2 bases and V by 1 base; bases with no gene match: 5. The CDR3 loop is CASSVMAGGATDTQYF. CDR3 coding DNA: TGTGCCAGCAGCGTAATGGCGGGGGGGGCCACAGATACGCAGTATTTT.

V gene TRBV18 combines with J gene TRBJ2-5; 8 bases match TRBD2. The trim removed 3 bases at V and 4 bases at J, leaving 1 base unmatched. Germline CDR1 KGHSH, CDR2 LQKENI. The CDR3 extends over 13 amino acids. DNA of the CDR3: TGTGCCAGCTCACCCCTAGCGGGAGAGACCCAGTACTTC. Residues: CASSPLAGETQYF.

The genes are TRBV10-3 and TRBJ1-2; D not resolved. Trimming took 3 bases from V and 6 from J, leaving 11 bases between them. Germline V lookup: CDR1 ENHRY, CDR2 SYGVKD. CDR3 length: 13 amino acids. CDR3 in DNA: TGTGCCATCAGTGAAGGCCGGGAAGATGGCTACACCTTC. Translating it yields CAISEGREDGYTF.

The chain has TRBV28 and TRBJ2-7, with TRBD1 identical over 7 bases. The length of the CDR3 is 15 residues. Trimming took 5 bases from V and 5 from J; bases not matched to a gene: 12. Germline loops: CDR1 MDHEN, CDR2 SYDVKM. CDR3 protein: CASSPRTGRSHEQYF. For the CDR3, the DNA is TGTGCCAGCAGTCCTCGGACAGGTAGGAGCCACGAGCAGTACTTC.

The chain links TRBV7-2 to TRBJ2-1; D is unresolved. Per the germline V gene, CDR1 is SGHTA and CDR2 is FQGNSA. The CDR3 runs 15 residues. V was cut by 5 bases and J by 0 bases, with 11 bases left in between. The CDR3 protein is CASSPTYSSYNEQFF. The CDR3 region has the DNA TGTGCCAGCAGCCCCACTTATAGCTCCTACAATGAGCAGTTCTTC.